The 18 T cell receptor beta chains listed next were all sequenced from one sample in a study of blood T cell repertoires in COVID-19. Method: immunoSEQ multiplex PCR; TCRdb's copy keeps in-frame clones and lacks some. The table records over 200,000 clones, nearly 90% of them present only once. Sample: PBMCs or T cells enriched from blood (not recorded which). Receptors were obtained from a man in his thirties or forties who had recovered from COVID-19.

The chain couples TRBV28 to TRBJ2-1, with 8 bases matching TRBD2. V lost 4 bases to trimming and J lost 0 bases; unmatched junction nucleotides: 8. The germline V gene encodes CDR1 MDHEN and CDR2 SYDVKM. CDR3 length equals 17 residues. As DNA, the CDR3 is TGTGCCAGCAGTTCCCCCGGGGGGGGGAGCTCCTACAATGAGCAGTTCTTC. This sequence encodes CASSSPGGGSSYNEQFF.

V gene TRBV7-6 combines with J gene TRBJ2-2, with D possibly matching TRBD2 (5 bases). The V end was cut by 2 bases, the J end by 2 bases, with 12 bases between. Germline loops: CDR1 SGHVS, CDR2 FNYEAQ. The CDR3 runs to 16 residues. The CDR3 bases are TGTGCCAGCAGCTTACGATCCGGGATCAACACCGGGGAGCTGTTTTTT. Translated, it gives CASSLRSGINTGELFF.

The chain is built from TRBV5-8 and TRBJ1-1; 11 bases match TRBD1. The CDR3 length is 17 residues. V lost 7 bases, J lost 1 base, and 12 bases stayed unmatched. The germline CDR1 and CDR2 sequences are SGHTS and YDEGEE. The CDR3 is CASRRGQGALGNTEAFF. In DNA, the CDR3 is TGTGCCAGCCGGCGTGGACAGGGGGCGTTGGGGAACACTGAAGCTTTCTTT.

This sequence joins TRBV18 and TRBJ2-1, with 9 bases fitting TRBD1. CDR1 is KGHSH, CDR2 LQKENI, per germline. The ends lost 3 bases at V and 7 bases at J; junction bases unmatched: 7. The CDR3 has 15 amino acids. The CDR3 DNA is TGTGCCAGCTCACCGGCGACAGGGGGACGGAATGAGCAGTTCTTC. Translating gives CASSPATGGRNEQFF.

The chain recombines TRBV27 with TRBJ2-3, with TRBD2 matching 7 bases. After removal of 5 bases from V and 4 bases from J, the junction contained 18 bases not matched to a gene. Germline V lookup: CDR1 MNHEY, CDR2 SMNVEV (reference sequence). The CDR3 runs to 18 residues. CDR3 loop: CASSPLAMGGGLADTQYF. The CDR3 DNA sequence: TGTGCCAGCAGTCCCCTGGCCATGGGGGGGGGTCTGGCAGATACGCAGTATTTT.

V and J are TRBV18 and TRBJ1-1, with D uncertain. In germline, CDR1 is KGHSH, CDR2 LQKENI. V dropped 0 bases and J dropped 7 bases, with 21 bases sitting between them. The CDR3 totals 17 residues. The DNA of the CDR3 is TGTGCCAGCTCACCACCGAAGGGAGGAATAGTTGAGGGTGAAGCTTTCTTT. This codes for CASSPPKGGIVEGEAFF. Full variable domain (rest looked up from reference TRBV18 and TRBJ1-1): NAGVMQNPRHLVRRRGQEARLRCSPMKGHSHVYWYRQLPEEGLKFMVYLQKENIIDESGMPKERFSAEFPKEGPSILRIQQVVRGDSAAYFCASSPPKGGIVEGEAFFGQGTRLTVV.

The rearrangement joins TRBV7-9 to TRBJ2-1; no firm D call. Germline V gene data show CDR1 as SEHNR and CDR2 as FQNEAQ (reference sequence). This CDR3 contains 12 residues. V lost 0 bases and J 11 bases, leaving 8 bases between the germline ends. CDR3 sequence reads: CASSLAIDKQFF. The CDR3, as DNA: TGTGCCAGCAGCTTAGCGATAGATAAGCAGTTCTTC.

V gene TRBV28 combines with J gene TRBJ1-4, with TRBD1 matching 11 bases. The CDR3 runs 15 residues. V lost 5 bases to trimming and J lost 8 bases; unmatched junction nucleotides: 7. CDR1 and CDR2 from the germline V gene are MDHEN and SYDVKM. The CDR3 reads CASSEPGQGGEKLFF. As DNA, the CDR3 is TGTGCCAGCAGTGAACCGGGACAGGGGGGGGAAAAACTGTTTTTT.

The DNA of the CDR3 is TGTGCCAGCAGTTACCACGGACAGGGGGCAAAGGCTTTCTTT. The encoded protein is CASSYHGQGAKAFF. The chain uses TRBV6-5 and TRBJ1-1, with TRBD1 identical over 11 bases. CDR3 size: 14 residues. The ends lost 2 bases at V and 11 bases at J; junction bases unmatched: 7. From germline, CDR1 is MNHEY and CDR2 SVGAGI.

This chain links TRBV10-3 with TRBJ1-2; 7 positions match TRBD1. Germline V lookup: CDR1 ENHRY, CDR2 SYGVKD. The CDR3 has 17 residues. After removal of 2 bases from V and 5 bases from J, the junction contained 14 bases not matched to a gene. This chain's CDR3 is CAISETPGKGADYGYTF. The CDR3 coding sequence is TGTGCCATCAGTGAGACGCCCGGGAAGGGGGCAGATTATGGCTACACCTTC.

The chain employs TRBV27 and TRBJ1-5; 9 bases map to TRBD1. V was clipped by 5 bases and J by 1 base; unmatched bases: 3. Per germline, CDR1 MNHEY and CDR2 SMNVEV (reference sequence). CDR3 size: 15 residues. Here the CDR3 reads CASSTGTGSNQPQHF. CDR3 bases: TGTGCCAGCAGTACCGGGACAGGGAGCAATCAGCCCCAGCATTTT.

In its sample, this clone was seen once. The gene calls are TRBV24-1 and TRBJ2-7, with TRBD2 matching over 11 bases. This CDR3 is built from 14 residues. CDR1 and CDR2 from the germline V gene are KGHDR and SFDVKD. The J segment lost 6 bases and the V segment lost 5 bases, leaving 5 bases of the junction unmatched. The CDR3 coding sequence is TGTGCCACCAGTGGAGCTAGCGGGAGGTCCGAGCAGTACTTC. Its translation is CATSGASGRSEQYF.

The rearrangement links TRBV6-1 to TRBJ1-5, with TRBD1 as a possible D gene (5 bases). V was shortened by 3 bases and J by 6 bases, with 9 bases between the two germline ends. The CDR3 totals 13 residues. From germline, CDR1 is MNHNS and CDR2 SASEGT. Here the CDR3 DNA reads TGTGCCAGCAGTGAGAAACAGGCTCAGCCCCAGCATTTT. Its translation is CASSEKQAQPQHF.

This chain connects TRBV5-1 to TRBJ1-5; 8 bases align to TRBD1. The CDR3 totals 14 residues. Germline values: CDR1 SGHRS, CDR2 YFSETQ. Trimming removed 4 bases from V and 7 bases from J; junction bases left unmatched: 7. Here the CDR3 DNA reads TGCGCCAGCAGCACAGGGGGTCCGGGGCAGCCCCAGCATTTT. Encoded protein: CASSTGGPGQPQHF.

The rearrangement uses TRBV11-2 and TRBJ1-3, with a tentative D call TRBD1 (6 bases). Germline loops: CDR1 SGHAT, CDR2 FQNNGV. The CDR3 loop spans 15 amino acids. V lost 0 bases and J lost 8, with 14 bases in between. CDR3 amino acids: CASSLDGGAPDTIYF. The CDR3 DNA follows: TGTGCCAGCAGCTTAGATGGGGGGGCTCCCGACACCATATATTTT.

The chain links TRBV7-9 to TRBJ2-1; D unclear. This CDR3 comprises 12 residues. Germline CDR1 and CDR2: SEHNR and FQNEAQ (reference sequence). The germline V and J ends were trimmed by 7 bases and 9 bases, with 13 bases remaining between them. CDR3 bases: TGTGCCAGCACCTCAGTGGTTTTTGAGCAGTTCTTC. Translation: CASTSVVFEQFF.

The genes are TRBV27 and TRBJ1-5, with D tentatively TRBD1 (6 bases). The CDR3 is 14 amino acids. Per germline, CDR1 MNHEY and CDR2 SMNVEV (reference sequence). The V gene lost 4 bases and the J gene lost 3 bases, with 10 bases spanning the gap. The CDR3 here is CASSYQGHNQPQHF. In DNA, the CDR3 is TGTGCCAGCAGTTATCAGGGACACAATCAGCCCCAGCATTTT.

J is TRBJ2-7 and V is TRBV18, with TRBD2 matching over 7 bases. V trimming: 5 bases; J trimming: 0 bases; junction bases outside the gene matches: 10. The CDR3 contains 16 residues. CDR1 is KGHSH and CDR2 is LQKENI in the germline V gene. DNA for the CDR3: TGTGCCAGCTCAACCGGCGAAGGCGGGAGCTCCTACGAGCAGTACTTC. This gives the protein CASSTGEGGSSYEQYF. Using reference TRBV18 and TRBJ2-7 for the parts outside the CDR3, the full variable domain is NAGVMQNPRHLVRRRGQEARLRCSPMKGHSHVYWYRQLPEEGLKFMVYLQKENIIDESGMPKERFSAEFPKEGPSILRIQQVVRGDSAAYFCASSTGEGGSSYEQYFGPGTRLTVT.